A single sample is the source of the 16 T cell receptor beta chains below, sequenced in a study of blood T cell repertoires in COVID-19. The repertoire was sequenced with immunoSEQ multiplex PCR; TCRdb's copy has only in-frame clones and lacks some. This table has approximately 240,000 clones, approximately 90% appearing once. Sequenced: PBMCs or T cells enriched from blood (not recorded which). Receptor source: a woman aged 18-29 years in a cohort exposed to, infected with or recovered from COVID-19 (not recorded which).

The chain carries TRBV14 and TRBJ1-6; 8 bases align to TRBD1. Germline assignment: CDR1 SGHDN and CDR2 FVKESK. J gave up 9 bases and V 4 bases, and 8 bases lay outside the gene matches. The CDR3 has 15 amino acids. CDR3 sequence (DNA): TGTGCCAGCAGCCCCTCAGGCAGGGGGCTTTCACCCCTCCACTTT. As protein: CASSPSGRGLSPLHF. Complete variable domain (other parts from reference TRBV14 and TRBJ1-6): EAGVTQFPSHSVIEKGQTVTLRCDPISGHDNLYWYRRVMGKEIKFLLHFVKESKQDESGMPNNRFLAERTGGTYSTLKVQPAELEDSGVYFCASSPSGRGLSPLHFGNGTRLTVT.

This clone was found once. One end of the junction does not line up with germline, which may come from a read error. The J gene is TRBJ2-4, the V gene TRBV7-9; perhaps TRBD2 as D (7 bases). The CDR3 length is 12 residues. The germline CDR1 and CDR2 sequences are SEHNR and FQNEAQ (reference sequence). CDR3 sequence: CASSTEGGRLFF. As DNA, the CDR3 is TGTGCCAGCAGCACAGAGGGGGGGCGCCTTTTTTTC.

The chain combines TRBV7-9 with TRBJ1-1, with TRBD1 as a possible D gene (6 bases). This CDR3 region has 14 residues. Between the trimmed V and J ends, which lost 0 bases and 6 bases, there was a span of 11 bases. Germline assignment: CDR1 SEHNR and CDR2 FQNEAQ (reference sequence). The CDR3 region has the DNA TGTGCCAGCAGCTTAGCCCAGGGGATACCTGAAGCTTTCTTT. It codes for CASSLAQGIPEAFF.

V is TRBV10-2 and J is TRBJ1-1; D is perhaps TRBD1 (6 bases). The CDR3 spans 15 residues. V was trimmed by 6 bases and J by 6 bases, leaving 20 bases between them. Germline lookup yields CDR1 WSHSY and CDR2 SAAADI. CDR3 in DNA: TGCGCCAGCAGGACCCTGGACAGTAGGATCCCTGAAGCTTTCTTT. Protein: CASRTLDSRIPEAFF.

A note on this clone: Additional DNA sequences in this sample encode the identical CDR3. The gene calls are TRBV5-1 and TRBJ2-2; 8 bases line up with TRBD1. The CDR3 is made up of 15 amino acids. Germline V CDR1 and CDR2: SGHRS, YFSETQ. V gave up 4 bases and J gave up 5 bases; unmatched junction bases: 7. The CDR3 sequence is CASSLQQGGTGELFF. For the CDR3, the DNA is TGCGCCAGCAGCCTCCAACAGGGGGGAACCGGGGAGCTGTTTTTT.

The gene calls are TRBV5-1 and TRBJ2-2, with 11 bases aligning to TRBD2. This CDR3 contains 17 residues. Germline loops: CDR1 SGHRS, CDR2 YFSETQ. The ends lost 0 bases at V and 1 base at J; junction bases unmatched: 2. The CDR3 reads CASSLDTSGGNTGELFF. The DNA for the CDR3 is TGCGCCAGCAGCTTGGATACTAGCGGGGGGAACACCGGGGAGCTGTTTTTT.

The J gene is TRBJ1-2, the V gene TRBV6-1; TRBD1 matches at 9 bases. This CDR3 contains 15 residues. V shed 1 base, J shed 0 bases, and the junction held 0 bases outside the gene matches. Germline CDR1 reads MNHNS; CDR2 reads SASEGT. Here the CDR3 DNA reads TGTGCCAGCAGTGAAGGACAGGGGGCTAACTATGGCTACACCTTC. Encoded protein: CASSEGQGANYGYTF.

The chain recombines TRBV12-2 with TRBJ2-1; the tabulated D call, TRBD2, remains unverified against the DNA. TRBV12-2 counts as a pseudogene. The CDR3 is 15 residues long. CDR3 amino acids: CASRRPGLGFNEQFF. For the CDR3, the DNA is TGTGCAAGTCGCCGTCCGGGACTAGGATTCAATGAGCAGTTCTTC.

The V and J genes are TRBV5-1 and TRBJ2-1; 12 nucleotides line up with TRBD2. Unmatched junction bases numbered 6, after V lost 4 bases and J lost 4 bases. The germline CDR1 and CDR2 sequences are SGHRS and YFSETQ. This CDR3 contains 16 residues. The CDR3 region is CASSPAGLAGYNEQFF. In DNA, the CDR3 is TGCGCCAGCAGCCCGGCGGGACTAGCGGGTTACAATGAGCAGTTCTTC.

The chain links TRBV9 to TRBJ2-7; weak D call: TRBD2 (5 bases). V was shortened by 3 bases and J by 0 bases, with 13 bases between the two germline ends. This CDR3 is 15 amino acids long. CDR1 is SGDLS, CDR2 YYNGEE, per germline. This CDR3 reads CASSASPGSSYEQYF. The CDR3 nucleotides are TGTGCCAGCAGCGCCTCCCCGGGGAGCTCCTACGAGCAGTACTTC.

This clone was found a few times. CDR3 sequence (DNA): TGTGCCAGCAGCTCGAGACAGGTTGGAACCCCGAGCACTGAAGCTTTCTTT. Protein product: CASSSRQVGTPSTEAFF. The rearrangement uses TRBV5-6 and TRBJ1-1; tentative D call: TRBD1 (6 bases). The CDR3 is 17 amino acids. Germline CDR1 and CDR2: SGHDT and YYEEEE. Trimming removed 3 bases at V and 4 bases at J, with 22 bases between.

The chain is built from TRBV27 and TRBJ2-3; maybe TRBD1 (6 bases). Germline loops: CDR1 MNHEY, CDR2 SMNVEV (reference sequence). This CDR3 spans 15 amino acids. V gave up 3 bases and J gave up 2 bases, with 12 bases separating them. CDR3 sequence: CASSLMGATTDTQYF. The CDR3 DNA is TGTGCCAGCAGTTTGATGGGGGCCACCACAGATACGCAGTATTTT.

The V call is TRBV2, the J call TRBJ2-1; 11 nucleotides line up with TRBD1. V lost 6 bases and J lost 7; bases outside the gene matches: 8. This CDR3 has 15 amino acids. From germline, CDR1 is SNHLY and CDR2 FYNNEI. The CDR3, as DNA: TGTGCCAGCAGGGAGGACAGGGGGCAGTATAATGAGCAGTTCTTC. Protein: CASREDRGQYNEQFF.

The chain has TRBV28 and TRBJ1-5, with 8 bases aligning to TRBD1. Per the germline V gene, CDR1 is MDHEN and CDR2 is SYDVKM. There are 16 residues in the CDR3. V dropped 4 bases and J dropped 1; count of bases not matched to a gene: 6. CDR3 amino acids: CASSSPGQASNQPQHF. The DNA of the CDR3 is TGTGCCAGCAGTTCGCCGGGACAGGCAAGCAATCAGCCCCAGCATTTT.

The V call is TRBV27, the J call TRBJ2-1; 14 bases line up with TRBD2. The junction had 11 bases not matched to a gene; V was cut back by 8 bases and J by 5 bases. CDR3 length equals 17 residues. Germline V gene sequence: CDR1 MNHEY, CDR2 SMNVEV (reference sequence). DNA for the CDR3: TGTGCCAGCTATTCACCGGGACTAGCGGGGGACAACAATGAGCAGTTCTTC. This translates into CASYSPGLAGDNNEQFF.

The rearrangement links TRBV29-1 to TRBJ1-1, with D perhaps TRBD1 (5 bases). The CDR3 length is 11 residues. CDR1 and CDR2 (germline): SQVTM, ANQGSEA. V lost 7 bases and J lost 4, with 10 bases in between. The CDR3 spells CSASGGTEAFF. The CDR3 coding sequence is TGCAGCGCCTCCGGGGGCACTGAAGCTTTCTTT.